Following are 28 T cell receptor beta chains from one sample sequenced in a study of blood T cell repertoires in COVID-19. Libraries were prepared by immunoSEQ multiplex PCR; TCRdb keeps only in-frame clonotypes and omits some of them. The table has around 350,000 clones, 70% to 90% seen once. Sequences were obtained from peripheral blood. The origin of the receptors is a human donor in a cohort sampled during active COVID-19.

This clone was detected only once. The V call is TRBV5-4, the J call TRBJ2-3; 16 bases are a match to TRBD2. Unmatched junction bases numbered 8, after V lost 4 bases and J lost 3 bases. Germline V gene sequence: CDR1 SGHNT, CDR2 YYREEE (reference sequence). The CDR3 loop spans 18 amino acids. The CDR3 DNA follows: TGTGCCAGCAGCCTGGGACTAGCGGGGGGGATACGGACAGATACGCAGTATTTT. It codes for CASSLGLAGGIRTDTQYF.

V gene TRBV4-2 combines with J gene TRBJ2-1; the match to TRBD2 covers 10 bases. The CDR3 contains 18 residues. The V gene's germline CDR1 is LGHNA and CDR2 YNFKEQ. Trimming cost V 4 bases and J 0 bases; bases outside gene matches: 9. In DNA, the CDR3 is TGTGCCAGCAGCCTAGACGTTAGCGGGGGGAGCTCCTACAATGAGCAGTTCTTC. This encodes CASSLDVSGGSSYNEQFF.

The chain recombines TRBV5-1 with TRBJ1-1; no clear D gene. The V gene's germline CDR1 is SGHRS and CDR2 YFSETQ. The CDR3 contains 15 residues. Deletions cut 1 base from V and 2 bases from J, with 12 bases between. CDR3 residues: CASSLREDGNTEAFF. The CDR3 coding sequence is TGCGCCAGCAGCTTGCGGGAGGACGGTAACACTGAAGCTTTCTTT.

The chain carries TRBV19 and TRBJ1-2, with D perhaps TRBD1 (6 bases). V lost 4 bases, J lost 4 bases, and 16 bases lay in between. Looked up from germline, CDR1 is LNHDA and CDR2 is SQIVND (reference sequence). The CDR3 has 15 residues. CDR3 protein: CASSTPKGEGYGYTF. For the CDR3, the DNA is TGTGCCAGTAGTACCCCCAAGGGGGAAGGCTATGGCTACACCTTC.

This clone was recorded a few times. Because the CDR3's place on the DNA is in doubt, the DNA is left out and the CDR3 is given as listed by TCRdb. The chain links TRBV21-1 to TRBJ2-7; TRBD1 is the table's D call, not checked against the DNA. TRBV21-1 is a pseudogene. 19 amino acids form the CDR3, both terminal residues included. The CDR3 loop reads CASTFGSGSGRPRKGEQYF.

J is TRBJ2-7 and V is TRBV12-3 or TRBV12-4; D not resolved. This CDR3 is built from 12 residues. Trimming cost V 6 bases and J 3 bases, with 9 bases left between them. CDR3 sequence reads: CASSRQRYEQYF. The CDR3 DNA reads as TGTGCCAGCAGCAGACAACGCTACGAGCAGTACTTC.

The V and J genes are TRBV4-2 and TRBJ2-1; D is perhaps TRBD2 (6 bases). CDR1 and CDR2 from the germline V gene are LGHNA and YNFKEQ. The CDR3 loop spans 17 amino acids. V was shortened by 1 base and J by 0 bases, with 13 bases between the two germline ends. The CDR3 sequence: CASSQAPRLGSYNEQFF. DNA for the CDR3: TGTGCCAGCAGCCAAGCTCCCCGACTAGGCTCCTACAATGAGCAGTTCTTC.

This chain connects TRBV6-6 to TRBJ1-2; 8 bases align to TRBD1. This CDR3 has 12 residues. The germline CDR1 and CDR2 sequences are MNHNY and SVGAGI (reference sequence). Trimming removed 4 bases from V and 9 bases from J; junction bases left unmatched: 4. This chain's CDR3 is CASSSGGSSYTF. CDR3 sequence (DNA): TGTGCCAGCAGTTCAGGGGGCTCGAGCTACACCTTC.

This sequence joins TRBV7-9 and TRBJ2-3; the match to TRBD1 covers 9 bases. This CDR3 is built from 13 residues. V lost 10 bases to trimming and J lost 3 bases; unmatched junction nucleotides: 5. Per the germline V gene, CDR1 is SEHNR and CDR2 is FQNEAQ (reference sequence). CDR3 region: CAMGTGPTDTQYF. The CDR3 nucleotides read TGTGCCATGGGGACAGGGCCAACAGATACGCAGTATTTT.

The CDR3 coding sequence is TGTGCCAGCAGCTCGTGGCGGGAGCCAACAGATACGCAGTATTTT. The encoded protein is CASSSWREPTDTQYF. V and J are TRBV7-9 and TRBJ2-3; 7 nucleotides agree with TRBD2. The CDR3 extends over 15 amino acids. V dropped 4 bases and J dropped 3; count of bases not matched to a gene: 7. The germline CDR1 and CDR2 sequences are SEHNR and FQNEAQ (reference sequence).

The J gene is TRBJ2-7, the V gene TRBV20-1; TRBD1 might be the D (5 bases). V lost 5 bases and J lost 2, with 7 bases in between. CDR3 length: 11 residues. The V gene's germline CDR1 is DFQATT and CDR2 SNEGSKA (reference sequence). In nucleotides, the CDR3 is TGCAGTGCTGTCAGGGCCTACGAGCAGTACTTC. Protein sequence: CSAVRAYEQYF.

V and J are TRBV5-1 and TRBJ2-7; TRBD2 agrees at 7 bases. Germline CDR1 reads SGHRS; CDR2 reads YFSETQ. With V trimmed by 4 bases and J by 2 bases, 9 bases remained unmatched. The CDR3 runs 15 residues. Here the CDR3 reads CASSQSGTSAYEQYF. The DNA of the CDR3 is TGCGCCAGCAGCCAAAGCGGGACCTCCGCCTACGAGCAGTACTTC.

The CDR3 here is CASSLGGGDHRELFF. In nucleotides, the CDR3 is TGTGCCAGCAGCTTGGGGGGAGGCGACCACCGGGAGCTGTTTTTT. J is TRBJ2-2 and V is TRBV7-2; weak D call: TRBD2 (6 bases). This CDR3 region has 15 residues. Per the germline V gene, CDR1 is SGHTA and CDR2 is FQGNSA. The V end was cut by 3 bases, the J end by 9 bases, with 17 bases between. Full variable domain (remainder filled in from reference TRBV7-2 and TRBJ2-2): GAGVSQSPSNKVTEKGKDVELRCDPISGHTALYWYRQSLGQGLEFLIYFQGNSAPDKSGLPSDRFSAERTGGSVSTLTIQRTQQEDSAVYLCASSLGGGDHRELFFGEGSRLTVL.

The chain's CDR3 is CASSTPSGGGRVSLGNEQFF. In DNA, the CDR3 is TGTGCCAGCAGCACACCTTCCGGTGGCGGGAGGGTTAGCCTTGGCAATGAGCAGTTCTTC. This chain links TRBV3-1 (or the pseudogene TRBV3-2) with TRBJ2-1, with TRBD2 matching over 9 bases. The germline gives CDR1 LGHDT, CDR2 YNNKEL (reference sequence). V lost 5 bases and J lost 6; bases outside the gene matches: 23. This CDR3 region has 20 residues.

The chain couples TRBV5-6 to TRBJ2-7; possibly TRBD2 for D (5 bases). Trimming took 2 bases from V and 0 from J, leaving 12 bases between them. The CDR3 runs to 15 residues. CDR1 SGHDT and CDR2 YYEEEE come from the germline V gene. The CDR3, as DNA: TGTGCCAGCAGCTTTGACACCGCGGGCTCCTACGAGCAGTACTTC. Protein: CASSFDTAGSYEQYF.

The table lists this clone with a count of one. This chain links TRBV7-9 with TRBJ1-3; TRBD1 matches at 7 bases. This CDR3 spans 14 amino acids. J gave up 2 bases and V 5 bases, and 3 bases lay outside the gene matches. In germline, CDR1 is SEHNR, CDR2 FQNEAQ (reference sequence). In DNA, the CDR3 is TGTGCCAGCAGCCCGACAGGGACTGGAAACACCATATATTTT. Translation: CASSPTGTGNTIYF.

This sequence joins TRBV5-4 and TRBJ2-1; TRBD2 agrees at 8 bases. The CDR3 is 16 residues long. CDR1 SGHNT and CDR2 YYREEE come from the germline V gene (reference sequence). V trimming: 0 bases; J trimming: 10 bases; junction bases outside the gene matches: 12. The CDR3 region has the DNA TGTGCCAGCAGCTTGGTGGCTAGCGGGCTCTTCCGGGAGCAGTTCTTC. As protein: CASSLVASGLFREQFF.

This chain uses TRBV6-5 with TRBJ2-1; 7 bases are shared with TRBD1. Losses at the gene ends were 7 bases for V and 3 bases for J; bases not matched to a gene: 9. CDR1 and CDR2 from the germline V gene are MNHEY and SVGAGI. The CDR3 length is 15 residues. DNA for the CDR3: TGTGCCAGCACTCAAGACAGGGTCCACTACAATGAGCAGTTCTTC. Its protein product is CASTQDRVHYNEQFF.

The V gene is TRBV5-1, the J gene TRBJ2-3; the match to TRBD2 covers 10 bases. J was trimmed by 0 bases and V by 3 bases; bases with no gene match: 4. The CDR3 covers 16 residues. The germline CDR1 and CDR2 sequences are SGHRS and YFSETQ. The CDR3 here is CASSSATSGSTDTQYF. CDR3 in DNA: TGCGCCAGCAGCTCCGCGACTAGCGGGAGCACAGATACGCAGTATTTT. Together with reference TRBV5-1 and TRBJ2-3, the CDR3 gives the full variable domain: KAGVTQTPRYLIKTRGQQVTLSCSPISGHRSVSWYQQTPGQGLQFLFEYFSETQRNKGNFPGRFSGRQFSNSRSEMNVSTLELGDSALYLCASSSATSGSTDTQYFGPGTRLTVL.

The chain has TRBV19 and TRBJ2-1; 8 bases align to TRBD2. The CDR3 extends over 16 amino acids. Trimming removed 1 base from V and 6 bases from J; junction bases left unmatched: 8. Looked up from germline, CDR1 is LNHDA and CDR2 is SQIVND (reference sequence). The DNA for the CDR3 is TGTGCCAGTAGTATAGTTGGCGGGGGGCCCCTCAATGAGCAGTTCTTC. Translation: CASSIVGGGPLNEQFF.

This clone was counted once. The CDR3 region is CATTPTGHEQYF. The CDR3 DNA is TGTGCCACCACCCCAACAGGCCACGAGCAGTACTTC. This chain links TRBV24-1 with TRBJ2-7; a possible D gene is TRBD1 (5 bases). Germline assignment: CDR1 KGHDR and CDR2 SFDVKD. V gave up 8 bases and J gave up 5 bases, with 12 bases separating them. The CDR3 is 12 amino acids.

This rearrangement joins TRBV19 to TRBJ2-3, with D possibly matching TRBD1 (5 bases). This CDR3 has 14 residues. V gave up 3 bases and J gave up 4 bases, with 11 bases separating them. From germline, CDR1 is LNHDA and CDR2 SQIVND (reference sequence). The CDR3 reads CASSIGRVADTQYF. The CDR3 bases are TGTGCCAGTAGTATTGGCAGGGTGGCAGATACGCAGTATTTT. Full variable domain (outside the CDR3, taken from reference TRBV19 and TRBJ2-3): DGGITQSPKYLFRKEGQNVTLSCEQNLNHDAMYWYRQDPGQGLRLIYYSQIVNDFQKGDIAEGYSVSREKKESFPLTVTSAQKNPTAFYLCASSIGRVADTQYFGPGTRLTVL.

This clone has only one observation. J is TRBJ2-1 and V is TRBV24-1; 10 positions agree with TRBD2. Germline CDR1 reads KGHDR; CDR2 reads SFDVKD. Germline trimming cut 4 bases from V and 8 bases from J; bases unmatched to any gene: 13. This CDR3 has 17 residues. CDR3 sequence reads: CATSERSAGGKRDEQFF. The DNA of the CDR3 is TGTGCCACCAGTGAGAGGTCAGCGGGAGGGAAAAGGGATGAGCAGTTCTTC.

The chain joins TRBV28 to TRBJ1-4; D ambiguous. CDR1 is MDHEN, CDR2 SYDVKM, per germline. V was shortened by 6 bases and J by 5 bases, with 19 bases between the two germline ends. The CDR3 has 16 amino acids. The chain's CDR3 is CASSSGEVGRNEKLFF. The CDR3 DNA reads as TGTGCCAGCAGCTCAGGAGAGGTCGGGAGAAATGAAAAACTGTTTTTT.

V and J are TRBV5-4 and TRBJ2-2, with D perhaps TRBD1 (6 bases). The CDR3 consists of 14 residues. Trimming pared 4 bases from V and 4 bases from J, leaving 11 bases between. Germline V lookup: CDR1 SGHNT, CDR2 YYREEE (reference sequence). CDR3 nucleotide sequence: TGTGCCAGCAGCCTAGGCAGGGGCACCGGGGAGCTGTTTTTT. Translated, it gives CASSLGRGTGELFF.

The chain has TRBV3-1 (or the pseudogene TRBV3-2) and TRBJ2-1, with 10 bases identical to TRBD2. This CDR3 has 14 residues. With 7 bases clipped from V and 5 bases from J, the junction kept 5 bases outside the gene matches. Germline V lookup: CDR1 LGHDT, CDR2 YNNKEL (reference sequence). CDR3 nucleotides: TGTGCCAGCAACCTAGCGGGGGCAAACAATGAGCAGTTCTTC. Translated, it gives CASNLAGANNEQFF.

The V gene is TRBV19, the J gene TRBJ1-1; D is perhaps TRBD1 (6 bases). The length of the CDR3 is 15 residues. With 7 bases removed from V and 2 bases from J, the gap between germline ends came to 17 bases. Germline CDR1 is LNHDA and CDR2 is SQIVND (reference sequence). The CDR3 sequence is CASMDSRGPNTEAFF. CDR3 DNA sequence: TGTGCCAGTATGGACAGTAGGGGACCAAACACTGAAGCTTTCTTT.

This CDR3 is CASSLRSEGYGYTF. CDR3 coding DNA: TGCGCCAGCAGCTTGCGGTCCGAGGGCTATGGCTACACCTTC. The chain joins TRBV5-1 to TRBJ1-2, with D uncertain. Germline V CDR1 and CDR2: SGHRS, YFSETQ. The CDR3 has 14 amino acids. V dropped 1 base and J dropped 4 bases, with 11 bases sitting between them.